Presented here are 10 T cell receptor beta chains from one specimen sequenced in a study of technical replicates of blood from a few donors. Here immunoSEQ multiplex PCR was the method, and the copy in TCRdb shows in-frame clones only, minus some. The data contain approximately 70,000 clones, roughly 94% of them singletons. Specimen: T cells isolated from PBMCs. Every receptor here comes from a human donor in good health.

V gene TRBV4-3 combines with J gene TRBJ1-1, with unresolved D. Germline assignment: CDR1 LGHNA and CDR2 YSLEER. Trimming removed 2 bases at V and 2 bases at J, with 9 bases between. The CDR3 is 14 residues long. Here the CDR3 reads CASSQLEGNTEAFF. CDR3 DNA: TGCGCCAGCAGCCAATTAGAGGGTAACACTGAAGCTTTCTTT.

The chain couples TRBV28 to TRBJ1-1; unclear D gene. Deletions cut 4 bases from V and 2 bases from J, with 11 bases between. This CDR3 spans 14 amino acids. Germline assignment: CDR1 MDHEN and CDR2 SYDVKM. CDR3 in amino acids: CASSWAGANTEAFF. The DNA for the CDR3 is TGTGCCAGCAGTTGGGCCGGCGCCAACACTGAAGCTTTCTTT.

The CDR3 DNA sequence: TGTGCCAGCAGCTTAGCACAGGGCAACTATGGCTACACCTTC. Translated: CASSLAQGNYGYTF. The gene calls are TRBV7-8 and TRBJ1-2, with D tentatively TRBD1 (6 bases). Trimming cost V 0 bases and J 2 bases, with 7 bases left between them. CDR3 size: 14 residues. The germline V gene has CDR1 SGHVS and CDR2 FQNEAQ. Together with reference TRBV7-8 and TRBJ1-2, the CDR3 gives the full variable domain: GAGVSQSPRYKVAKRGQDVALRCDPISGHVSLFWYQQALGQGPEFLTYFQNEAQLDKSGLPSDRFFAERPEGSVSTLKIQRTQQEDSAVYLCASSLAQGNYGYTFGSGTRLTVV.

The rearrangement links TRBV4-2 to TRBJ1-1; 8 positions match TRBD1. Trimming took 5 bases from V and 5 from J; bases not matched to a gene: 10. The CDR3 is 15 residues long. CDR1 is LGHNA, CDR2 YNFKEQ, per germline. The CDR3 nucleotides read TGTGCCAGCAGCGACGAGAATAGACAGGGGACTGAAGCTTTCTTT. Its translation is CASSDENRQGTEAFF.

The rearrangement links TRBV28 to TRBJ2-1; TRBD2 aligns across 13 bases. Per germline, CDR1 MDHEN and CDR2 SYDVKM. This CDR3 has 19 amino acids. With V trimmed by 6 bases and J by 4 bases, 15 bases remained unmatched. The CDR3 bases are TGTGCCAGCAGAAGACCGGGACTAGCGGGATGGGGGGGTTACAATGAGCAGTTCTTC. Translated: CASRRPGLAGWGGYNEQFF.

The chain recombines TRBV11-2 with TRBJ2-1; no definite D call. This CDR3 is 12 amino acids long. With 3 bases removed from V and 6 bases from J, the gap between germline ends came to 6 bases. Per germline, CDR1 SGHAT and CDR2 FQNNGV. The CDR3 region is CASSLARNEQFF. CDR3 in DNA: TGTGCCAGCAGCTTGGCCCGCAATGAGCAGTTCTTC.

CDR3 amino acids: CASSQGASGAGGYTF. The CDR3 DNA reads TGTGCCAGCAGCCAAGGGGCCTCAGGGGCAGGTGGCTACACCTTC. This rearrangement joins TRBV7-6 to TRBJ1-2; a weak D match, TRBD1 (6 bases). This CDR3 has 15 residues. V lost 5 bases and J 7 bases, leaving 20 bases between the germline ends. Germline V gene data show CDR1 as SGHVS and CDR2 as FNYEAQ.

The chain is built from TRBV29-1 and TRBJ1-5, with D possibly being TRBD1 (5 bases). Germline-derived CDR1 and CDR2 are SQVTM and ANQGSEA. V was clipped by 6 bases and J by 1 base, with 10 bases between them. The CDR3 runs to 13 residues. As DNA, the CDR3 is TGCAGCGTCAGGGAGGCGAGCAATCAGCCCCAGCATTTT. Translation: CSVREASNQPQHF.

The chain is built from TRBV19 and TRBJ1-3, with a possible D match to TRBD1 (6 bases). CDR3 length: 14 amino acids. Germline V gene data show CDR1 as LNHDA and CDR2 as SQIVND (reference sequence). Between the trimmed V and J ends, which lost 5 bases and 0 bases, there was a span of 8 bases. The CDR3: CASSLDSSGNTIYF. CDR3 DNA: TGTGCCAGTAGTCTGGACAGCTCTGGAAACACCATATATTTT. Filled out from reference TRBV19 and TRBJ1-3, the complete variable domain reads DGGITQSPKYLFRKEGQNVTLSCEQNLNHDAMYWYRQDPGQGLRLIYYSQIVNDFQKGDIAEGYSVSREKKESFPLTVTSAQKNPTAFYLCASSLDSSGNTIYFGEGSWLTVV.

The chain is built from TRBV19 and TRBJ2-7; D may be TRBD1 (7 bases). Trimming stripped 5 bases from V and 0 bases from J, with 11 bases between. The CDR3 length is 14 residues. CDR1 is LNHDA and CDR2 is SQIVND in the germline V gene (reference sequence). The CDR3 loop reads CASSSGGISYEQYF. The CDR3 DNA sequence: TGTGCCAGTAGTTCAGGGGGGATCTCCTACGAGCAGTACTTC.